This T cell receptor (beta chain) was sequenced in a study of beta chain features in type 1 diabetes. This CDR3 region has 15 residues. With 1 base clipped from V and 2 bases from J, the junction kept 1 base outside the gene matches. Germline V gene data show CDR1 as SGHTA and CDR2 as FQGNSA. The investigators reverse transcribed all of the isolated RNA, so they sequenced expressed TCRB transcripts. The table came from immunoSEQ multiplex PCR; TCRdb's copy has only in-frame clones and leaves some out. The table has hundreds of thousands of clones, over 12% seen once. This clone showed up just a few times. What it recognizes is unknown. General study findings and limits: The study found moderately but significantly shorter TCRB CDR3s in all four CD4+ subsets of Type 1 diabetes patients.

This sequence originates from a man aged 18 to 29 with type 1 diabetes. The sequencing sample was made of naive CD4+ T cells from blood. The chain joins TRBV7-2 to TRBJ2-3, with 9 bases lining up with TRBD2. The CDR3 nucleotides are TGTGCCAGCAGCTTAGGACTAGCGGTCACAGATACGCAGTATTTT. This encodes CASSLGLAVTDTQYF.